Presented here are 13 T cell receptor beta chains from one specimen sequenced in a study of cytomegalovirus exposure and HLA in healthy donors. Use of 60 Vbeta and 13 Jbeta primers characterized the PCR. TCRdb's copy holds only in-frame clones and misses some; the assay was immunoSEQ multiplex PCR. The sample consists of about 130,000 clones, roughly 80% of them appearing once. Sample: PBMCs. Every receptor here comes from a boy aged 5-17 years in good health and CMV-seronegative.

The chain carries TRBV7-9 and TRBJ2-5; 8 bases match TRBD1. This CDR3 spans 15 amino acids. Trimming at V came to 5 bases and at J to 5 bases, leaving 10 bases not matched to a gene. The germline V gene has CDR1 SEHNR and CDR2 FQNEAQ (reference sequence). CDR3: CASSPSQGAGETQYF. The CDR3, as DNA: TGTGCCAGCAGCCCAAGTCAGGGGGCGGGGGAGACCCAGTACTTC.

This clone has only one observation. The chain links TRBV27 to TRBJ2-7; weak D call: TRBD2 (6 bases). CDR1 and CDR2 (germline): MNHEY, SMNVEV (reference sequence). V lost 4 bases to trimming and J lost 1 base, with 8 bases between them. The CDR3 extends over 13 amino acids. The CDR3 DNA is TGTGCCAGCAGTTCCGGGGGATCCTACGAGCAGTACTTC. Protein: CASSSGGSYEQYF.

The chain is built from TRBV10-2 and TRBJ2-7, with D maybe TRBD2 (5 bases). V shed 4 bases and J shed 3 bases, with 10 bases lying between them. The CDR3 has 13 amino acids. Germline V gene lookup returns CDR1 WSHSY and CDR2 SAAADI. The CDR3 DNA sequence: TGCGCCAGCAGTGTCGGGGATCACTACGAGCAGTACTTC. It encodes CASSVGDHYEQYF.

This chain connects TRBV30 to TRBJ1-2; D gene ambiguous. The CDR3 is 13 amino acids. Germline values: CDR1 GTSNPN, CDR2 SVGIG (reference sequence). V gave up 0 bases and J gave up 2 bases, with 7 bases separating them. CDR3 loop: CAWSVEGNYGYTF. The DNA for the CDR3 is TGTGCCTGGAGTGTCGAGGGAAACTATGGCTACACCTTC.

The rearrangement links TRBV9 to TRBJ2-6, with a tentative D call TRBD1 (5 bases). The CDR3 is made up of 15 amino acids. Germline V lookup: CDR1 SGDLS, CDR2 YYNGEE. Trimming shortened V by 2 bases and J by 2 bases, and 8 bases separated the two germline ends. CDR3 sequence (DNA): TGTGCCAGCAGCGTCAGGGCTGCTGGGGCCAACGTCCTGACTTTC. Amino acids: CASSVRAAGANVLTF.

The chain uses TRBV19 and TRBJ1-4; D gene ambiguous. The germline gives CDR1 LNHDA, CDR2 SQIVND (reference sequence). The ends were cut back, 6 bases at V and 7 bases at J, with 15 bases in the middle. This CDR3 region has 14 residues. CDR3 coding DNA: TGTGCCAGTAGCAATACGGCCGGAGGTGAAAAACTGTTTTTT. Its translation: CASSNTAGGEKLFF.

The chain couples TRBV6-6 to TRBJ1-3, with unresolved D. Per germline, CDR1 MNHNY and CDR2 SVGAGI (reference sequence). The CDR3 has 14 amino acids. Trimming stripped 2 bases from V and 3 bases from J, with 8 bases between. Here the CDR3 DNA reads TGTGCCAGCAGTTACGGTGGCAGTGGAAACACCATATATTTT. It is translated as CASSYGGSGNTIYF.

The chain carries TRBV4-1 and TRBJ1-1; D not certain. V was trimmed by 1 base and J by 4 bases, leaving 10 bases between them. Germline V gene lookup returns CDR1 MGHRA and CDR2 YSYEKL. CDR3 length: 14 residues. The CDR3 sequence: CASSQGPRSTEAFF. The CDR3 DNA sequence: TGCGCCAGCAGCCAAGGGCCGAGGAGCACTGAAGCTTTCTTT.

Here the CDR3 reads CASSAVGADTQYF. CDR3 DNA: TGTGCCAGCAGCGCAGTAGGGGCGGATACGCAGTATTTT. This chain joins TRBV9 and TRBJ2-3; a weak D match, TRBD1 (5 bases). The V gene lost 3 bases and the J gene lost 6 bases, with 11 bases spanning the gap. CDR3 length: 13 residues. CDR1 is SGDLS, CDR2 YYNGEE, per germline.

The chain is built from TRBV7-3 and TRBJ2-2; 9 positions agree with TRBD2. Germline CDR1 reads SGHTA; CDR2 reads FQGTGA. J gave up 3 bases and V 5 bases, and 7 bases lay outside the gene matches. This CDR3 is 16 amino acids long. The CDR3 sequence is CASSLPSGDDTGELFF. CDR3 DNA: TGTGCCAGCAGCCTACCTAGCGGGGATGACACCGGGGAGCTGTTTTTT.

V is TRBV4-2 and J is TRBJ2-1, with D perhaps matching TRBD2 (7 bases). The V end lost 1 base, the J end lost 7 bases, and 14 bases lay between the germline ends. The CDR3 is made up of 15 amino acids. The germline CDR1 and CDR2 sequences are LGHNA and YNFKEQ. The CDR3 nucleotides read TGTGCCAGCAGCCAAGCAGTAGGGGGGGGTAATGAGCAGTTCTTC. Its protein is CASSQAVGGGNEQFF.

The chain couples TRBV6-1 to TRBJ2-1; weak D call: TRBD2 (6 bases). The CDR3 is 15 amino acids. Germline CDR1 and CDR2: MNHNS and SASEGT. V was pared by 7 bases and J by 1 base, with 14 bases between. The CDR3, as DNA: TGTGCCAGCAAAAAAGAGGCGGGATCCTACAATGAGCAGTTCTTC. Its protein product is CASKKEAGSYNEQFF.

The rearrangement joins TRBV29-1 to TRBJ2-1; 8 positions agree with TRBD2. Germline-derived CDR1 and CDR2 are SQVTM and ANQGSEA. The CDR3 sequence is 15 residues long. Unmatched junction bases numbered 9, after V lost 3 bases and J lost 5 bases. CDR3 sequence (DNA): TGCAGCGTTGACCCCGGGACTAGTAAAGACAATGAGCAGTTCTTC. Its protein is CSVDPGTSKDNEQFF.